These 17 T cell receptor beta chains came from one sample sequenced in a study of response to subunit inactivated influenza vaccine. TCRdb passed the RT-PCR reads through MiXCR, listing each CDR3 protein once. The data show some 640,000 distinct CDR3 sequences, around 13% seen once. This specimen consisted of PBMCs from blood, obtained less than 15 days before vaccination. Receptors were obtained from a man between 45 and 60 years old who received an inactivated influenza vaccine.

The chain has TRBV15 and TRBJ2-7; TRBD1 matches 7 bases. CDR1 and CDR2 from the germline V gene are LNHNV and YYDKDF (reference sequence). V lost 1 base and J lost 2; bases outside the gene matches: 5. This CDR3 spans 15 amino acids. CDR3 nucleotides: TGTGCCACCAGCAGAGGACAGGGCCTCACCTACGAGCAGTACTTC. It codes for CATSRGQGLTYEQYF. Full variable domain (outside the CDR3, taken from reference TRBV15 and TRBJ2-7): DAMVIQNPRYQVTQFGKPVTLSCSQTLNHNVMYWYQQKSSQAPKLLFHYYDKDFNNEADTPDNFQSRRPNTSFCFLDIRSPGLGDTAMYLCATSRGQGLTYEQYFGPGTRLTVT.

This clonotype has more than one count but fewer than ten. This chain connects TRBV4-1 to TRBJ1-2; D unclear. Germline values: CDR1 MGHRA, CDR2 YSYEKL. This CDR3 is built from 16 residues. V was cut by 0 bases and J by 4 bases, with 15 bases left in between. DNA for the CDR3: TGCGCCAGCAGCCAAGAAATGAGCGAGCGGGGCTATGGCTACACCTTC. Its translation is CASSQEMSERGYGYTF.

This clonotype was detected only a few times. The V gene is TRBV4-1, the J gene TRBJ1-2; 7 nucleotides agree with TRBD1. This CDR3 contains 15 residues. V was pared by 4 bases and J by 4 bases, with 9 bases of the junction left unmatched. Germline V gives CDR1 MGHRA, CDR2 YSYEKL. The CDR3 region is CASSPVPGQLYGYTF. The CDR3 nucleotides read TGCGCCAGCAGCCCTGTTCCGGGACAGCTCTATGGCTACACCTTC.

Here the CDR3 DNA reads TGTGCCAGCAGCCCTCGGCAACGAGAGACCCAGTACTTC. This codes for CASSPRQRETQYF. The genes are TRBV11-2 and TRBJ2-5; D remains ambiguous. Germline CDR1 is SGHAT and CDR2 is FQNNGV. V was cut by 5 bases and J by 4 bases, with 11 bases left in between. The length of the CDR3 is 13 residues.

This chain joins TRBV12-3 or TRBV12-4 and TRBJ2-2, with D tentatively TRBD2 (5 bases). The CDR3 has 17 residues. With 1 base removed from V and 1 base from J, the gap between germline ends came to 13 bases. DNA for the CDR3: TGTGCCAGCAGTTTAGGTGGAGGCGGACTGAACACCGGGGAGCTGTTTTTT. Its translation: CASSLGGGGLNTGELFF.

V and J are TRBV30 and TRBJ2-7; 8 bases match TRBD2. Germline V gives CDR1 GTSNPN, CDR2 SVGIG (reference sequence). Unmatched junction bases numbered 6, after V lost 1 base and J lost 1 base. The CDR3 extends over 15 amino acids. CDR3 bases: TGTGCCTGGAGTGCTTTTAGCGGGGTATCCTACGAGCAGTACTTC. Translated, it gives CAWSAFSGVSYEQYF.

This clonotype was seen a handful of times. J is TRBJ1-1 and V is TRBV20-1; 8 positions match TRBD1. Germline lookup yields CDR1 DFQATT and CDR2 SNEGSKA (reference sequence). The CDR3 is 14 amino acids. With 6 bases clipped from V and 2 bases from J, the junction kept 8 bases outside the gene matches. The CDR3 is CSATGALVNTEAFF. The CDR3 DNA follows: TGCAGTGCGACAGGGGCTTTGGTAAACACTGAAGCTTTCTTT.

About this clonotype: An end of the junction differs from the germline gene, which may be a read error. The rearrangement uses TRBV4-3 and TRBJ1-1, with D tentatively TRBD1 (6 bases). CDR1 and CDR2 from the germline V gene are LGHNA and YSLEER. The CDR3 consists of 16 residues. The DNA for the CDR3 is TGCGCCAGCAGCCAAGGGCACAGGGCCTTGAATACTGAAGCTTTCTTT. It codes for CASSQGHRALNTEAFF.

V is TRBV4-3 and J is TRBJ2-3; D is possibly TRBD2 (5 bases). The CDR3 loop spans 15 amino acids. V lost 0 bases, J lost 3 bases, and 10 bases lay in between. The germline V gene encodes CDR1 LGHNA and CDR2 YSLEER. This CDR3 reads CASSQDLAGTDTQYF. CDR3 nucleotide sequence: TGCGCCAGCAGCCAAGACCTAGCTGGGACAGATACGCAGTATTTT.

Only a few counts were recorded for this clonotype. J is TRBJ2-2 and V is TRBV7-3, with D perhaps matching TRBD2 (9 bases). The V gene lost 1 base and the J gene lost 0 bases, with 30 bases spanning the gap. CDR1 and CDR2 from the germline V gene are SGHTA and FQGTGA. The CDR3 is made up of 23 amino acids. This CDR3 reads CASSLRGRGQGASGTPNTGELFF. CDR3 DNA sequence: TGTGCCAGCAGCTTAAGGGGGCGGGGGCAGGGGGCTAGCGGGACTCCGAACACCGGGGAGCTGTTTTTT. The full variable domain, with the rest looked up from reference TRBV7-3 and TRBJ2-2, is GAGVSQTPSNKVTEKGKYVELRCDPISGHTALYWYRQSLGQGPEFLIYFQGTGAADDSGLPNDRFFAVRPEGSVSTLKIQRTERGDSAVYLCASSLRGRGQGASGTPNTGELFFGEGSRLTVL.

In this sample, this clonotype turned up a few times. The chain carries TRBV7-2 and TRBJ2-1; 8 positions agree with TRBD2. In germline, CDR1 is SGHTA, CDR2 FQGNSA. After removal of 1 base from V and 6 bases from J, the junction contained 8 bases not matched to a gene. The CDR3 totals 16 residues. CDR3 DNA: TGTGCCAGCAGCTTAGAGGGCGGGAGGACCAGCAATGAGCAGTTCTTC. It yields the protein CASSLEGGRTSNEQFF.

The chain has TRBV5-5 and TRBJ2-1; possible D gene TRBD2, 6 bases. V dropped 9 bases and J dropped 7 bases, with 17 bases sitting between them. Germline V gene data show CDR1 as SGHKS and CDR2 as YYEKEE (reference sequence). CDR3 length: 13 amino acids. The CDR3 coding sequence is TGTGCCACCCCCCAAGGCGGGAAGAATGAGCAGTTCTTC. The encoded protein is CATPQGGKNEQFF.

The chain's CDR3 is CASSLARDTIYNEQFF. DNA for the CDR3: TGTGCCAGCAGCTTAGCGAGGGATACTATATACAATGAGCAGTTCTTC. The chain joins TRBV7-8 to TRBJ2-1; D possibly corresponds to TRBD2 (5 bases). In germline, CDR1 is SGHVS, CDR2 FQNEAQ. The V end lost 0 bases, the J end lost 4 bases, and 13 bases lay between the germline ends. The CDR3 has 16 amino acids.

The gene calls are TRBV6-2 or TRBV6-3 and TRBJ1-3; possible D gene TRBD1, 5 bases. The germline V and J ends were trimmed by 2 bases and 2 bases, with 25 bases remaining between them. Germline V gives CDR1 MNHEY, CDR2 SVGEGT. The CDR3 covers 20 residues. The CDR3 DNA is TGTGCCAGCAGTTACACTCGACCCCAAGGGGTATATCAAGCTGGAAACACCATATATTTT. It specifies CASSYTRPQGVYQAGNTIYF.

This clonotype has just a few counts. This rearrangement joins TRBV7-2 to TRBJ1-2; tentatively, D is TRBD1 (5 bases). Trimming removed 5 bases from V and 1 base from J, with 8 bases in between. The CDR3 runs to 13 residues. CDR1 is SGHTA, CDR2 FQGNSA, per germline. CDR3 nucleotide sequence: TGTGCCAGCAGCAAGGACATTAACTATGGCTACACCTTC. Translated: CASSKDINYGYTF. Supplemented by reference TRBV7-2 and TRBJ1-2, the full variable domain reads GAGVSQSPSNKVTEKGKDVELRCDPISGHTALYWYRQSLGQGLEFLIYFQGNSAPDKSGLPSDRFSAERTGGSVSTLTIQRTQQEDSAVYLCASSKDINYGYTFGSGTRLTVV.

This clonotype turned up a few times. The chain links TRBV6-2 or TRBV6-3 to TRBJ2-5; 7 bases line up with TRBD1. The CDR3 is 14 amino acids. Losses at the gene ends were 5 bases for V and 4 bases for J; bases not matched to a gene: 7. The germline V gene has CDR1 MNHEY and CDR2 SVGEGT. The CDR3 sequence is CASSLMDRRETQYF. In DNA form, the CDR3 reads TGTGCCAGCAGTCTAATGGACAGGAGAGAGACCCAGTACTTC.

This clonotype was recorded a few times. The rearrangement uses TRBV10-3 and TRBJ1-2, with TRBD1 identical over 7 bases. From germline, CDR1 is ENHRY and CDR2 SYGVKD. CDR3 length: 13 amino acids. The V gene end was trimmed by 10 bases and the J gene end by 8 bases; junction bases not matched to a gene: 13. CDR3 DNA sequence: TGTGCCAGTAGGGACAGAGGGATGGGAGGCTACACCTTC. Its protein product is CASRDRGMGGYTF.